This T cell receptor (beta chain) is drawn from a study of cytomegalovirus exposure and HLA in healthy donors. Use of 60 Vbeta and 13 Jbeta primers characterized the PCR. The protocol was immunoSEQ multiplex PCR, while the TCRdb copy is restricted to in-frame clones and leaves out a portion. In the table there are 95,000 to 150,000 clones, roughly 78% of which are singletons. Only a few counts were recorded for this clone. Its target is not known. The germline V gene encodes CDR1 MGHRA and CDR2 YSYEKL. Trimming shortened V by 5 bases and J by 4 bases, and 8 bases separated the two germline ends. The CDR3 spans 12 residues. Study results and caveats: TCR beta V segments were, for the most part, productive about 87% or about 30% of the time in an earlier analysis.

The V and J genes are TRBV4-1 and TRBJ1-1; the D gene is possibly TRBD1 (6 bases). This TCR derives from a man aged 25-45 years in good health and CMV-seropositive. Material: PBMCs. The DNA for the CDR3 is TGCGCCAGCAGCTCAGGGGTCACTGAAGCTTTCTTT. Its protein product is CASSSGVTEAFF.